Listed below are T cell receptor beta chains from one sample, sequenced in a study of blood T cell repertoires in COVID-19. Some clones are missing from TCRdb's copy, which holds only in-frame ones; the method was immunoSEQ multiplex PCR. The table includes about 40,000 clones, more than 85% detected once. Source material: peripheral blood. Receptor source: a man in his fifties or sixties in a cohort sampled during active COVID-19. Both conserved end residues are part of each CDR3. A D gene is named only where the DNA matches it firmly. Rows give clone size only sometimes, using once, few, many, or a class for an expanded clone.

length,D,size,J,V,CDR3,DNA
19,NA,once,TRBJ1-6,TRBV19,CASSIRVRWESSYNSPLHF,TGTGCCAGTAGTATAAGGGTCCGATGGGAGAGCTCCTATAATTCACCCCTCCACTTT
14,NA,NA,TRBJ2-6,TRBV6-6,CASQGFAGANVLTF,TGTGCCAGCCAGGGTTTCGCTGGGGCCAACGTCCTGACTTTC
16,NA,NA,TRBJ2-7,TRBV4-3,CASSQDRGGGLYEQYF,TGCGCCAGCAGCCAAGATCGAGGCGGGGGCCTCTACGAGCAGTACTTC
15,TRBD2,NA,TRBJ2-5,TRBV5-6,CASSPGTSMGETQYF,TGTGCCAGCAGCCCAGGGACTAGCATGGGCGAGACCCAGTACTTC
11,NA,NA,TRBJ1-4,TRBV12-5,CATAEGEKLFF,TGTGCTACAGCGGAGGGTGAAAAACTGTTTTTT
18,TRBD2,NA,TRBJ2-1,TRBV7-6,CASSSPGLALSSYNEQFF,TGTGCCAGCAGCTCGCCGGGACTAGCCCTGAGCTCCTACAATGAGCAGTTCTTC
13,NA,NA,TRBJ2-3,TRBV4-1,CASSQGGGYRQYF,TGCGCCAGCAGCCAAGGAGGCGGCTACCGGCAGTATTTT
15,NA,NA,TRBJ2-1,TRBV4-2,CASSRSGSSYNEQFF,TGTGCCAGCAGCCGCAGCGGTAGCTCCTACAATGAGCAGTTCTTC
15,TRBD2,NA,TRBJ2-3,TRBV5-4,CASSLGIAGSDTQYF,TGTGCCAGCAGCTTGGGAATAGCGGGAAGCGATACGCAGTATTTT
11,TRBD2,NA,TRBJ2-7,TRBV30,CAWSLAGVGYF,TGTGCCTGGAGCCTAGCGGGGGTGGGGTACTTC
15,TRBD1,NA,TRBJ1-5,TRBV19,CASRLDRGLGQPQHF,TGTGCCAGTAGACTCGACAGGGGCCTCGGTCAGCCCCAGCATTTT
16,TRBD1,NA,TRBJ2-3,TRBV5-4,CASSTQGGRGADTQYF,TGTGCCAGCAGCACCCAAGGGGGCCGAGGGGCAGATACGCAGTATTTT
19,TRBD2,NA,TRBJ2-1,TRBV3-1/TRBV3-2,CASSQERMGLAGGGYEQFF,TGTGCCAGCAGCCAAGAGAGAATGGGGCTAGCGGGAGGGGGATATGAGCAGTTCTTC
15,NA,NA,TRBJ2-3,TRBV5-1,CASSLGLAITDTQYF,TGCGCCAGCAGCTTGGGGCTAGCGATCACAGATACGCAGTATTTT
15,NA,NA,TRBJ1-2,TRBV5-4,CASSPGTLPNYGYTF,TGTGCCAGCAGCCCCGGGACATTACCGAACTATGGCTACACCTTC
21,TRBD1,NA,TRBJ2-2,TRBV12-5,CASGFGDHRQGASPSTGELFF,TGTGCTAGTGGTTTTGGGGACCACCGACAGGGGGCTTCCCCGAGCACCGGGGAGCTGTTTTTT
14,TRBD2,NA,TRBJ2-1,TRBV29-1,CSVDRGLAGDEQFF,TGCAGCGTAGACAGGGGACTAGCGGGCGATGAGCAGTTCTTC
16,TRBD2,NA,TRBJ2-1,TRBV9,CASSARTSAVRNEQFF,TGTGCCAGCAGCGCCCGGACTAGTGCCGTACGTAATGAGCAGTTCTTC
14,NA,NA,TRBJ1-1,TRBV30,CRFEGVDMNTEAFF,TGTCGCTTTGAGGGAGTCGACATGAACACTGAAGCTTTCTTT
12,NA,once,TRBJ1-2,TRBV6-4,CARPGHNYGYTF,TGTGCCAGACCAGGGCATAACTATGGCTACACCTTC